The T cell receptor (beta chain) under discussion was sequenced for a study of blood T cell repertoires in COVID-19. Per the authors' pipeline: Estimation of nucleated cell counts relied on the amplification of reference gene primers. Assay used: immunoSEQ multiplex PCR; TCRdb lists only in-frame clones, some missing. V, J and clone size are those of that table, while D and trimming were read from the DNA. Of about 270,000 clones in the sample, 75% to 95% were seen once. This CDR3 contains 14 residues. CDR1 is LNHDA and CDR2 is SQIVND in the germline V gene (reference sequence). V was clipped by 4 bases and J by 3 bases, with 9 bases between them.

The sequencing sample was made of PBMCs or T cells enriched from blood (not recorded which). The chain employs TRBV19 and TRBJ2-2, with D perhaps TRBD2 (5 bases). The clonotype originates from a man aged 40-49 years who had been exposed to COVID-19. The CDR3 DNA is TGTGCCAGTAGTAAGCGGCCCTACACCGGGGAGCTGTTTTTT. It translates to CASSKRPYTGELFF.